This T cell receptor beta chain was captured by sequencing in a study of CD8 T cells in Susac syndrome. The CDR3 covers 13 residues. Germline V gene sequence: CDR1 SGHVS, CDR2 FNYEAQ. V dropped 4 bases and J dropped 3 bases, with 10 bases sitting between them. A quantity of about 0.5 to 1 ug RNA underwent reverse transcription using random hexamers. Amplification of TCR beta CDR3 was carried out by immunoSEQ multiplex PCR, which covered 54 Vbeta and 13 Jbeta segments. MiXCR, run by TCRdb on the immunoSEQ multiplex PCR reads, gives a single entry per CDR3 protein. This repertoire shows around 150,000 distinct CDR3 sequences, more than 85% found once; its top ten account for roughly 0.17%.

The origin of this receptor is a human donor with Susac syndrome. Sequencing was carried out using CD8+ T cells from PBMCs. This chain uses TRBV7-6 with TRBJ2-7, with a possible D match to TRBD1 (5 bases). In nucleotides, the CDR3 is TGTGCCAGCAGCTCCCATAGGGGCTACGAGCAGTACTTC. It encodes CASSSHRGYEQYF.